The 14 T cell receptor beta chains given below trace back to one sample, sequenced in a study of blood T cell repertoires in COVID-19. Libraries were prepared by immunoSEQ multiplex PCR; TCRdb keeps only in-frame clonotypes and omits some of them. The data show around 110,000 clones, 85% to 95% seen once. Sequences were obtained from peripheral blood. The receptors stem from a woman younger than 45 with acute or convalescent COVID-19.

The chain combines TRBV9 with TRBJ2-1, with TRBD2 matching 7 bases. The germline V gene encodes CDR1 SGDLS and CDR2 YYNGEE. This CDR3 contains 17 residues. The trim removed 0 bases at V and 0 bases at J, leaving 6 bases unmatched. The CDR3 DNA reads TGTGCCAGCAGCGTAGCAACTAGCGAGAGCTCCTACAATGAGCAGTTCTTC. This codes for CASSVATSESSYNEQFF.

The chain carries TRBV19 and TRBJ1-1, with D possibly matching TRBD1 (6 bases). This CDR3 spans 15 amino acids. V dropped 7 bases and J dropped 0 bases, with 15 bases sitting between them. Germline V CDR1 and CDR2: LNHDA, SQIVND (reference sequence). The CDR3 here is CASTLTGLLNTEAFF. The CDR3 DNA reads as TGTGCCAGTACTCTAACAGGGCTACTGAACACTGAAGCTTTCTTT.

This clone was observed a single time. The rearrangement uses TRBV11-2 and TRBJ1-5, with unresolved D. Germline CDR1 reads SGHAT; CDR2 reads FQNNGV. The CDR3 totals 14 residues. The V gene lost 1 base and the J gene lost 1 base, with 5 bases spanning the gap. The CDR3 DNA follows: TGTGCCAGCAGCTTAGGCAGGAGCAATCAGCCCCAGCATTTT. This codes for CASSLGRSNQPQHF.

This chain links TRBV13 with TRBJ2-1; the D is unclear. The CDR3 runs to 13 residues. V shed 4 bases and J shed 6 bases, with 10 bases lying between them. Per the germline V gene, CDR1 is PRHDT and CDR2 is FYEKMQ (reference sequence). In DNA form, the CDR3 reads TGTGCCAGCAGCTCCCACTGGTCCAATGAGCAGTTCTTC. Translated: CASSSHWSNEQFF.

The CDR3 spells CASSLSRGDGYTF. CDR3 sequence (DNA): TGTGCCAGCAGCTTGTCCAGGGGCGATGGCTACACCTTC. The V gene is TRBV5-6, the J gene TRBJ1-2, with D tentatively TRBD1 (6 bases). This CDR3 contains 13 residues. Germline-derived CDR1 and CDR2 are SGHDT and YYEEEE. V gave up 1 base and J gave up 6 bases, with 10 bases separating them.

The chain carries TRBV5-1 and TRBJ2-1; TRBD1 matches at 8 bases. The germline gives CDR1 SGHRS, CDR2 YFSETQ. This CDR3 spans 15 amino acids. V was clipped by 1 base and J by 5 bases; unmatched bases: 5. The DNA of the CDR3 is TGCGCCAGCAGCTTGCAGCCGGGACAGGACAATGAGCAGTTCTTC. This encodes CASSLQPGQDNEQFF.

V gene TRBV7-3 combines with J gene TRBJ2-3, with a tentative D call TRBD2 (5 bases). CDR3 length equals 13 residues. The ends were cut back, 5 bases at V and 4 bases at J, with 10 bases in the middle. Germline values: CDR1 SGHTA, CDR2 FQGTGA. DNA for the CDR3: TGTGCCAGCAGCCCAAACGGGGCAGATACGCAGTATTTT. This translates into CASSPNGADTQYF.

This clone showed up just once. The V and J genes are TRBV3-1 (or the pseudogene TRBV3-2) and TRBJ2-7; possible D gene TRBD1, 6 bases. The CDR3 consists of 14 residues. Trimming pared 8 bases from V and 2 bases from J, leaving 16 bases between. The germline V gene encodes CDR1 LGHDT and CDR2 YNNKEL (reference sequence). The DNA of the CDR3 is TGTGCCAGCGCGCAGGGGTCCCTAGCCTACGAGCAGTACTTC. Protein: CASAQGSLAYEQYF.

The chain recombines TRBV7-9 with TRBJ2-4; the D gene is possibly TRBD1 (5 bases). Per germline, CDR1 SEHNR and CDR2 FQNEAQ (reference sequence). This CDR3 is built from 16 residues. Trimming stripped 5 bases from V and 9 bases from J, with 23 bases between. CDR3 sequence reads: CASSPTHPTVSGIQYF. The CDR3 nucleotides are TGTGCCAGCAGCCCCACCCACCCGACAGTGAGTGGCATTCAGTACTTC.

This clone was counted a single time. CDR3 DNA sequence: TGTGCCTGGAGTCCACACTACGGGGAGACCCAGTACTTC. This encodes CAWSPHYGETQYF. The chain employs TRBV30 and TRBJ2-5; unclear D gene. The CDR3 is 13 amino acids. CDR1 and CDR2 (germline): GTSNPN, SVGIG (reference sequence). Trimming pared 2 bases from V and 5 bases from J, leaving 12 bases between.

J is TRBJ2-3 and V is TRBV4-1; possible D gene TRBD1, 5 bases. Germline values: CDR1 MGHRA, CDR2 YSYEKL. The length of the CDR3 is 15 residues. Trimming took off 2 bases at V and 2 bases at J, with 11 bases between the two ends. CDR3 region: CASSQQGFPTDTQYF. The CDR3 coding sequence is TGCGCCAGCAGCCAACAGGGCTTCCCCACAGATACGCAGTATTTT.

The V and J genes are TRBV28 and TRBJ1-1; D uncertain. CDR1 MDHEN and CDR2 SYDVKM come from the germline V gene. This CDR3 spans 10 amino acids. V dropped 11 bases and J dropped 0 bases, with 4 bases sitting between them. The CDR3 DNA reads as TGTGCCGTCATGAACACTGAAGCTTTCTTT. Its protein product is CAVMNTEAFF.

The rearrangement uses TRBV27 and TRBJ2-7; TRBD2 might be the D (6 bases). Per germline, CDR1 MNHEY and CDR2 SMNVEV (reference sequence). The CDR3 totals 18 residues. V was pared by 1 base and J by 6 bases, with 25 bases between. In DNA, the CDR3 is TGTGCCAGCAGTTTATTTCATTCCCTAGGGGACTGGCCTTCCGAGCAGTACTTC. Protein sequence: CASSLFHSLGDWPSEQYF.

The CDR3 loop is CASSQTGTQRGHNSPLHF. CDR3 nucleotide sequence: TGTGCCAGCAGCCAAACCGGGACACAAAGGGGTCATAATTCACCCCTCCACTTT. V and J are TRBV4-2 and TRBJ1-6, with TRBD1 as a possible D gene (6 bases). Trimming cost V 2 bases and J 5 bases, with 19 bases left between them. The CDR3 runs to 18 residues. Germline assignment: CDR1 LGHNA and CDR2 YNFKEQ.